A selection of T cell receptor beta chains follows, all from one sample in a study of radiotherapy plus CTLA-4 blockade in lung cancer. Assay used: immunoSEQ multiplex PCR; TCRdb lists only in-frame clones, some missing. The data show about 48,000 clones, with 82% seen just once and approximately 3.6% held by the top ten. The sample was peripheral blood, taken from a patient treated with radiotherapy plus ipilimumab. Receptors originate from a human donor with non-small cell lung cancer who had stable disease on radiotherapy plus ipilimumab. Both conserved end residues are part of each CDR3. Each record gives: clone size, J gene, D gene, V gene, CDR3 length, CDR3 protein, CDR3 DNA. A D gene is named only where the DNA matches it firmly. Rows may omit the clone size; those that give it use once, few, many or a size class.

>-|TRBJ1-4|TRBD1|TRBV10-3|15
CAISEVAGGNEKLFF
TGTGCCATCAGTGAGGTGGCAGGGGGTAATGAAAAACTGTTTTTT
>-|TRBJ2-2|-|TRBV19|12
CASTGYTGELFF
TGTGCCAGTACAGGGTACACCGGGGAGCTGTTTTTT
>-|TRBJ2-2|TRBD2|TRBV5-4|16
CASSLGLAGETGELFF
TGTGCCAGCAGCTTGGGACTAGCGGGAGAGACCGGGGAGCTGTTTTTT
>once|TRBJ2-7|TRBD1|TRBV5-8|14
CASSPGTGSYEQYF
TGTGCCAGCAGCCCCGGGACAGGGTCCTACGAGCAGTACTTC
>-|TRBJ2-1|-|TRBV5-5|15
CASSLTPYSYNEQFF
TGTGCCAGCAGCCTGACTCCTTACTCCTACAATGAGCAGTTCTTC
>-|TRBJ1-3|-|TRBV28|15
CASSLPQVSGNTIYF
TGTGCCAGCAGTTTACCCCAGGTCTCTGGAAACACCATATATTTT
>-|TRBJ2-7|-|TRBV30|11
CAWGRSYEQYF
TGTGCCTGGGGGAGGTCCTACGAGCAGTACTTC
>-|TRBJ2-5|-|TRBV18|14
CASSVIAGIETQYF
TGTGCCAGCTCAGTTATTGCCGGGATCGAGACCCAGTACTTC
>-|TRBJ1-1|-|TRBV7-8|13
CASSRTQGTEAFF
TGTGCCAGCAGCCGAACCCAGGGGACTGAAGCTTTCTTT
>-|TRBJ1-2|TRBD1|TRBV2|14
CASSAGQGYQGYTF
TGTGCCAGCAGCGCTGGACAGGGTTATCAAGGCTACACCTTC
>-|TRBJ2-3|TRBD2|TRBV29-1|19
CSVDPGLAGGTRSTDTQYF
TGCAGCGTTGATCCGGGACTAGCGGGAGGAACCAGGAGCACAGATACGCAGTATTTT
>-|TRBJ1-2|-|TRBV28|10
CASGGDGYTF
TGTGCCAGCGGGGGCGATGGCTACACCTTC
>-|TRBJ1-6|TRBD1|TRBV5-1|14
CASSRTGGDSPLHF
TGCGCCAGCAGCAGGACAGGGGGGGATTCACCCCTCCACTTT
>-|TRBJ2-5|-|TRBV7-9|14
CASSSKRAQETQYF
TGTGCCAGCAGCTCCAAGCGGGCCCAAGAGACCCAGTACTTC
>few|TRBJ2-7|TRBD2|TRBV7-2|15
CASSLVGTSTYEQYF
TGTGCCAGCAGCTTAGTAGGGACTAGCACCTACGAGCAGTACTTC
>-|TRBJ1-2|-|TRBV7-9|14
CASSLDLGAHGYTF
TGTGCCAGCAGCTTAGATTTGGGGGCGCATGGCTACACCTTC
>-|TRBJ2-7|-|TRBV28|15
CASSSPHVPAYEQYF
TGTGCCAGCAGTTCACCTCATGTACCGGCCTACGAGCAGTACTTC
>-|TRBJ1-2|-|TRBV4-2|12
CASTDSSYGYTF
TGTGCCAGCACCGACTCCTCCTATGGCTACACCTTC
>few|TRBJ2-7|TRBD1|TRBV7-9|14
CASSGQGETYEQYF
TGTGCCAGCAGTGGACAGGGCGAAACCTACGAGCAGTACTTC
>-|TRBJ2-7|TRBD2|TRBV5-1|15
CASAVQTSGSYEQYF
TGCGCCAGCGCGGTCCAAACTAGCGGTTCCTACGAGCAGTACTTC
>-|TRBJ2-4|-|TRBV7-9|12
CASSPFEDIQYF
TGTGCCAGCAGCCCTTTCGAGGACATTCAGTACTTC
>-|TRBJ1-5|-|TRBV11-3|15
CASSLIRGGNQPQHF
TGTGCCAGCAGCTTAATCCGGGGAGGCAATCAGCCCCAGCATTTT
>-|TRBJ1-2|TRBD1|TRBV4-3|15
CASSQEAGQGVGYTF
TGCGCCAGCAGCCAAGAGGCGGGACAGGGTGTTGGCTACACCTTC
>-|TRBJ2-1|TRBD2|TRBV10-3|15
CAIRRTSGTYNEQFF
TGTGCCATCAGGAGGACTAGCGGGACCTACAATGAGCAGTTCTTC
>-|TRBJ1-4|-|TRBV5-1|14
CASSFGPTNEKLFF
TGCGCCAGCAGCTTTGGCCCAACTAATGAAAAACTGTTTTTT
>-|TRBJ1-2|-|TRBV14|13
CASSQGLQRGYTF
TGTGCCAGCAGCCAAGGCCTCCAGAGAGGATACACCTTC
>-|TRBJ1-2|TRBD1|TRBV2|15
CASSAQDRPNYGYTF
TGTGCCAGCAGTGCGCAGGACAGGCCTAATTATGGCTACACCTTC
>-|TRBJ1-5|-|TRBV7-9|15
CASSASGGPNQPQHF
TGTGCCAGCAGCGCCTCGGGAGGCCCGAATCAGCCCCAGCATTTT
>-|TRBJ2-3|TRBD2|TRBV4-2|17
CASSPVTSSGFTDTQYF
TGTGCCAGCAGCCCCGTGACCTCTAGCGGGTTCACAGATACGCAGTATTTT
>-|TRBJ2-7|-|TRBV6-6|14
CASSYSNRAYEQYF
TGTGCCAGCAGTTACTCGAACAGGGCTTACGAGCAGTACTTC
>-|TRBJ2-3|TRBD1|TRBV7-2|14
CASSLVGGGDTQYF
TGTGCCAGCAGCTTAGTAGGGGGCGGCGATACGCAGTATTTT
>-|TRBJ2-2|TRBD1|TRBV9|18
CASSFGTGAKVNTGELFF
TGTGCCAGCAGCTTCGGGACAGGGGCAAAAGTGAACACCGGGGAGCTGTTTTTT
>-|TRBJ2-7|-|TRBV9|15
CASSVGLGTTYEQYF
TGTGCCAGCAGCGTAGGATTAGGGACAACCTACGAGCAGTACTTC